These 17 T cell receptor beta chains came from one sample sequenced in a study of T cells in Graves' hyperthyroidism and ophthalmopathy. Authors of the study amplified TCR beta CDR3 regions from RNA transcripts. The study used the HTBI primer set for a first-round RT-PCR of the TCR CDR3. TCRdb processed the multiplex PCR reads anew with MiXCR; each CDR3 protein has one entry. The sample contains around 600,000 distinct CDR3 sequences, 14% of which appear only once. The sequencing sample was made of blood. Source of these receptors: a woman in her forties or fifties with Graves' ophthalmopathy.

A word on this clonotype: The conserved closing phenylalanine or tryptophan is absent in this CDR3, likely reflecting a read error. The genes are TRBV27 and TRBJ2-7; 9 nucleotides align to TRBD2. The germline V gene has CDR1 MNHEY and CDR2 SMNVEV (reference sequence). The CDR3 sequence is 15 residues long. With 3 bases clipped from V and 2 bases from J, the junction kept 5 bases outside the gene matches. Written as DNA, the CDR3 is TGTGCCAGCAGTTTTAAGGCGGGAGGGACCTACGAGCAGTACCTC. This encodes CASSFKAGGTYEQYL.

The rearrangement joins TRBV7-2 to TRBJ2-3; 12 bases match TRBD2. Germline V gives CDR1 SGHTA, CDR2 FQGNSA. V lost 1 base and J lost 2; bases outside the gene matches: 4. The CDR3 is made up of 17 amino acids. As DNA, the CDR3 is TGTGCCAGCAGCTTAGGGCTAGCGGGAGGGCCCACAGATACGCAGTATTTT. Translating gives CASSLGLAGGPTDTQYF.

This clonotype has more than one count but fewer than ten. The V and J genes are TRBV7-3 and TRBJ2-2; TRBD2 matches 13 bases. V lost 5 bases, J lost 7 bases, and 4 bases stayed unmatched. CDR1 is SGHTA and CDR2 is FQGTGA in the germline V gene. This CDR3 spans 15 amino acids. CDR3 bases: TGTGCCAGCAGCATCAGGACTAGCGGGAGCGGGGAGCTGTTTTTT. It specifies CASSIRTSGSGELFF.

The genes are TRBV6-1 and TRBJ2-1; 8 nucleotides line up with TRBD2. CDR3 size: 17 residues. Germline-derived CDR1 and CDR2 are MNHNS and SASEGT. V shed 7 bases, J shed 8 bases, and the junction held 19 bases outside the gene matches. The CDR3 bases are TGTGCCAGCAAATCCTCCCTACTAGCGGCCAGTGTCGATGAGCAGTTCTTC. Protein: CASKSSLLAASVDEQFF.

The sample holds many counts of this clonotype. This chain links TRBV28 with TRBJ2-1; 11 bases are shared with TRBD2. Losses at the gene ends were 10 bases for V and 5 bases for J; bases not matched to a gene: 7. The CDR3 spans 14 residues. CDR1 and CDR2 (germline): MDHEN, SYDVKM. CDR3 nucleotide sequence: TGTGCCACCATAGCGGGAGGGAGTGACAATGAGCAGTTCTTC. It yields the protein CATIAGGSDNEQFF.

This clonotype was detected many times. V and J are TRBV6-6 and TRBJ1-4; D gene unclear. V was clipped by 2 bases and J by 4 bases, with 14 bases between them. This CDR3 has 16 amino acids. Germline-derived CDR1 and CDR2 are MNHNY and SVGAGI (reference sequence). CDR3 region: CASSYASRPSNEKLFF. The CDR3 DNA is TGTGCCAGCAGTTACGCAAGTCGCCCCAGTAATGAAAAACTGTTTTTT.

This clonotype has at least ten counts. This rearrangement joins TRBV10-3 to TRBJ2-7, with TRBD2 matching over 8 bases. CDR1 is ENHRY and CDR2 is SYGVKD in the germline V gene. Unmatched junction bases numbered 9, after V lost 3 bases and J lost 2 bases. The CDR3 is 16 amino acids. CDR3 in amino acids: CAISEAGAQLPYEQYF. Written as DNA, the CDR3 is TGTGCCATCAGTGAAGCGGGAGCACAACTCCCCTACGAGCAGTACTTC.

This clonotype was seen repeatedly, ten times or more. The chain uses TRBV7-3 and TRBJ2-1; D possibly corresponds to TRBD2 (6 bases). There are 15 residues in the CDR3. Trimming removed 2 bases at V and 5 bases at J, with 13 bases between. Germline values: CDR1 SGHTA, CDR2 FQGTGA. Here the CDR3 DNA reads TGTGCCAGCAGCTTAGTTGCGGGACCTCACAATGAGCAGTTCTTC. Translating gives CASSLVAGPHNEQFF.

This clonotype was seen only a few times. This could be a read error, since a much larger clone is one nucleotide away. The J gene is TRBJ2-1, the V gene TRBV6-1, with TRBD2 matching 11 bases. V lost 3 bases, J lost 6 bases, and 10 bases stayed unmatched. The CDR3 has 17 amino acids. CDR1 MNHNS and CDR2 SASEGT come from the germline V gene. The CDR3 region has the DNA TGTGCCAGCAGTGATTCCCCGGGACTAGCGGCATGCAATGAGCAGTTCTTC. Amino acids: CASSDSPGLAACNEQFF.

The chain joins TRBV18 to TRBJ2-5; 8 bases are shared with TRBD2. With V trimmed by 8 bases and J by 5 bases, 16 bases remained unmatched. The CDR3 runs 16 residues. Germline loops: CDR1 KGHSH, CDR2 LQKENI. CDR3 DNA sequence: TGTGCCAGCAGCGTAGCGGGGTGGGGCTGGGTGGAGACCCAGTACTTC. It encodes CASSVAGWGWVETQYF.

This sequence joins TRBV25-1 and TRBJ1-1; tentative D call: TRBD1 (5 bases). CDR1 is MGHDK and CDR2 is SYGVNS in the germline V gene. V was trimmed by 4 bases and J by 7 bases, leaving 19 bases between them. This CDR3 spans 15 amino acids. CDR3 sequence: CASSGNWRGMVEAFF. In DNA, the CDR3 is TGTGCCAGCAGTGGAAACTGGCGGGGGATGGTTGAAGCTTTCTTT.

In its sample, this clonotype was seen many times. This sequence joins TRBV7-3 and TRBJ2-1; 8 bases line up with TRBD2. CDR3 length: 16 amino acids. Unmatched junction bases numbered 7, after V lost 1 base and J lost 5 bases. Germline lookup yields CDR1 SGHTA and CDR2 FQGTGA. In DNA, the CDR3 is TGTGCCAGCAGCTTAAAACCGGTACTAGCGGACAATGAGCAGTTCTTC. It specifies CASSLKPVLADNEQFF.

This chain joins TRBV4-1 and TRBJ2-1; D may match TRBD1 or TRBD2 (7 bases each). V lost 4 bases and J 9 bases, leaving 19 bases between the germline ends. Germline V gene lookup returns CDR1 MGHRA and CDR2 YSYEKL. The length of the CDR3 is 15 residues. The CDR3 sequence: CASSRSGDSTAEQFF. In DNA form, the CDR3 reads TGCGCCAGCAGCCGAAGCGGGGACAGTACGGCTGAGCAGTTCTTC.

This clonotype was seen at least ten times. This rearrangement joins TRBV12-3 or TRBV12-4 to TRBJ2-1; 11 nucleotides match TRBD2. V shed 3 bases and J 5 bases; nucleotides not matched to a gene: 3. CDR3 length: 15 amino acids. CDR3 nucleotide sequence: TGTGCCAGCAGTTTTCCACTAGCGGGGGACAATGAGCAGTTCTTC. This sequence encodes CASSFPLAGDNEQFF.

V is TRBV6-5 and J is TRBJ1-1; no clear D gene. The CDR3 runs 14 residues. V was clipped by 2 bases and J by 1 base, with 8 bases between them. Looked up from germline, CDR1 is MNHEY and CDR2 is SVGAGI. The CDR3 loop reads CASSYDGSNTEAFF. The CDR3 DNA reads as TGTGCCAGCAGTTACGACGGATCGAACACTGAAGCTTTCTTT.

Ten or more counts support this clonotype. The chain has TRBV5-1 and TRBJ2-2; 9 bases agree with TRBD1. The CDR3 is 15 amino acids. V shed 4 bases, J shed 1 base, and the junction held 2 bases outside the gene matches. Germline lookup yields CDR1 SGHRS and CDR2 YFSETQ. The DNA for the CDR3 is TGCGCCAGCAGCGAGGGACAGGGGAACACCGGGGAGCTGTTTTTT. Translated, it gives CASSEGQGNTGELFF. Full variable domain (rest looked up from reference TRBV5-1 and TRBJ2-2): KAGVTQTPRYLIKTRGQQVTLSCSPISGHRSVSWYQQTPGQGLQFLFEYFSETQRNKGNFPGRFSGRQFSNSRSEMNVSTLELGDSALYLCASSEGQGNTGELFFGEGSRLTVL.

This clonotype was counted ten times or more. The CDR3 nucleotides read TGCGCCAGCAGCTTGGCTAGCACCGGGGAGCTGTTTTTT. Translating it yields CASSLASTGELFF. J is TRBJ2-2 and V is TRBV5-1; D is uncertain. Trimming pared 0 bases from V and 4 bases from J, leaving 4 bases between. This CDR3 region has 13 residues. CDR1 and CDR2 from the germline V gene are SGHRS and YFSETQ.